Listed below are T cell receptor beta chains from one sample, sequenced in a study of beta chain features in type 1 diabetes. Profiling relied on immunoSEQ multiplex PCR, and the TCRdb table lists in-frame clones only, not all of them. Here the sample spans 900,000 or so clones, roughly a sixth being singletons. The source material was naive CD4+ T cells from blood. Receptor source: a young woman in good health. CDR3s leave out the opening cysteine and the closing phenylalanine or tryptophan. For some rows the clone size is stated as once, few or many, or as a class when expanded; others skip it.

j_call,clone_size,v_call,cdr3_aa
TRBJ1-1,.,TRBV7-9,ASSLGQGLNTEAF
TRBJ2-3,.,TRBV7-2,ASSGWMADTQY
TRBJ2-7,.,TRBV7-9,ASGGRPGPRDFEQY
TRBJ2-3,.,TRBV6-5,AVAGTSTQY
TRBJ2-1,.,TRBV2,ASSPGSGIHNEQF
TRBJ2-1,few,TRBV11-2,ASSRWSSGDNEQF
TRBJ2-1,.,TRBV19,ASSSPGLAGGPGYNEQF
TRBJ2-3,.,TRBV7-9,ASSLTGADTQY
TRBJ1-1,few,TRBV28,ASSLILRTGGTEAF
TRBJ1-1,.,TRBV19,ASSSLPGRVTEAF
TRBJ2-3,.,TRBV5-1,ASSSGVITDTQY
TRBJ2-2,few,TRBV11-2,ASSLESALGTGELF
TRBJ2-1,few,TRBV6-6,ASSPLGSGRVFEQF
TRBJ2-3,.,TRBV6-6,ASSYGGAQSTDTQY
TRBJ2-5,few,TRBV6-5,ASSQSETQY
TRBJ2-7,.,TRBV6-6,ASSYPPTAPSYEQY
TRBJ1-1,many,TRBV21-1,ASSKVVPNTEAF
TRBJ2-3,few,TRBV18,ASSPSRGSDTQY
TRBJ1-2,.,TRBV27,ASSPSTIDRYGYT
TRBJ2-6,.,TRBV27,ASSTMGRMSSGANVLT
TRBJ2-3,few,TRBV7-9,ASSLDFQSTQY
TRBJ2-2,.,TRBV28,ASSLRRGPGGELF